The 27 T cell receptor beta chains below were found in one sample sequenced in a study of OX40 agonist ivuxolimab in advanced cancers. Libraries were prepared by immunoSEQ multiplex PCR; TCRdb keeps only in-frame clonotypes and omits some of them. The table shows tens of thousands of clones, with about 82% occurring only once. This sample comprised CD4+ or CD8+ T cells sorted from blood, obtained in a trial of the OX40 agonist ivuxolimab. The origin of the receptors is an adult with an advanced solid tumor such as melanoma, head and neck, liver or kidney cancer.

The chain combines TRBV5-1 with TRBJ2-2; no clear D. Germline CDR1 SGHRS, CDR2 YFSETQ. The CDR3 consists of 14 residues. The ends were cut back, 0 bases at V and 4 bases at J, with 7 bases in the middle. CDR3: CASSLVSLTGELFF. In nucleotides, the CDR3 is TGCGCCAGCAGCTTGGTTAGCCTCACCGGGGAGCTGTTTTTT.

This clone was observed a handful of times. This rearrangement joins TRBV5-1 to TRBJ1-1; D is uncertain. Germline loops: CDR1 SGHRS, CDR2 YFSETQ. This CDR3 comprises 11 residues. The germline V and J ends were trimmed by 4 bases and 3 bases, with 4 bases remaining between them. The CDR3 loop reads CASSLDTEAFF. The CDR3 nucleotides read TGCGCCAGCAGCCTGGACACTGAAGCTTTCTTT.

This rearrangement joins TRBV29-1 to TRBJ2-6; D gene uncertain. Trimming left V 4 bases short and J 0 bases short, with 13 bases between. Germline V gives CDR1 SQVTM, CDR2 ANQGSEA. This CDR3 contains 16 residues. The CDR3 loop is CSVAQARVSGANVLTF. For the CDR3, the DNA is TGCAGCGTTGCCCAGGCAAGGGTCTCTGGGGCCAACGTCCTGACTTTC.

V usage is TRBV5-1 and J usage is TRBJ2-6; D not resolved. Germline V gene lookup returns CDR1 SGHRS and CDR2 YFSETQ. CDR3 size: 15 residues. Deletions cut 3 bases from V and 0 bases from J, with 7 bases between. CDR3 amino acids: CASSSASSGANVLTF. Written as DNA, the CDR3 is TGCGCCAGCAGCTCCGCTAGCTCTGGGGCCAACGTCCTGACTTTC.

This clone was seen only once. CDR3 in DNA: TGCGCCAGCAGCCAAGCGAGTGACAGGGGAGACTATGGCTACACCTTC. This codes for CASSQASDRGDYGYTF. This rearrangement joins TRBV4-3 to TRBJ1-2, with 8 bases lining up with TRBD1. The germline V gene has CDR1 LGHNA and CDR2 YSLEER. This CDR3 contains 16 residues. V shed 1 base, J shed 3 bases, and the junction held 7 bases outside the gene matches.

The chain has TRBV7-3 and TRBJ2-2; TRBD1 aligns across 8 bases. V shed 4 bases and J 3 bases; nucleotides not matched to a gene: 7. From germline, CDR1 is SGHTA and CDR2 FQGTGA. The CDR3 consists of 16 residues. The CDR3 reads CASSSRQGFDTGELFF. CDR3 nucleotides: TGTGCCAGCAGCTCCCGACAGGGGTTCGACACCGGGGAGCTGTTTTTT. The full variable domain, with the rest looked up from reference TRBV7-3 and TRBJ2-2, is GAGVSQTPSNKVTEKGKYVELRCDPISGHTALYWYRQSLGQGPEFLIYFQGTGAADDSGLPNDRFFAVRPEGSVSTLKIQRTERGDSAVYLCASSSRQGFDTGELFFGEGSRLTVL.

This clone was counted once. V usage is TRBV5-4 and J usage is TRBJ2-5; possibly TRBD1 for D (5 bases). CDR1 is SGHNT, CDR2 YYREEE, per germline (reference sequence). Trimming took off 0 bases at V and 1 base at J, with 13 bases between the two ends. The CDR3 has 16 residues. CDR3 amino acids: CASSLAHAGPQETQYF. The DNA of the CDR3 is TGTGCCAGCAGCTTGGCTCACGCAGGGCCCCAAGAGACCCAGTACTTC.

V and J are TRBV6-5 and TRBJ2-7; D not certain. The V gene's germline CDR1 is MNHEY and CDR2 SVGAGI. V lost 6 bases and J lost 2, with 17 bases in between. The CDR3 covers 15 residues. CDR3 sequence: CASSLSLTLPYEQYF. CDR3 DNA: TGTGCCAGCAGCCTATCCCTGACTCTTCCCTACGAGCAGTACTTC.

In this sample, this clone turned up once. The rearrangement links TRBV9 to TRBJ2-5, with D possibly TRBD1 on 7 matching bases. Per germline, CDR1 SGDLS and CDR2 YYNGEE. The V gene lost 0 bases and the J gene lost 5 bases, with 17 bases spanning the gap. CDR3 size: 16 residues. CDR3 protein: CASSVAQGGYVETQYF. DNA of the CDR3: TGTGCCAGCAGCGTAGCGCAGGGGGGCTACGTGGAGACCCAGTACTTC.

The chain links TRBV13 to TRBJ2-7; 13 positions match TRBD2. With 6 bases clipped from V and 0 bases from J, the junction kept 11 bases outside the gene matches. The CDR3 contains 18 residues. The V gene's germline CDR1 is PRHDT and CDR2 FYEKMQ (reference sequence). The CDR3 here is CASSFGEGLAGFSYEQYF. In nucleotides, the CDR3 is TGTGCCAGCAGTTTTGGGGAGGGACTAGCGGGGTTCTCCTACGAGCAGTACTTC.

This clone was detected only once. J is TRBJ2-3 and V is TRBV2; no reliable D call. The CDR3 is 14 amino acids. The germline V and J ends were trimmed by 10 bases and 3 bases, with 17 bases remaining between them. The germline CDR1 and CDR2 sequences are SNHLY and FYNNEI. CDR3 nucleotides: TGTGCCATCCCCGGGTCCTCGACAACAGATACGCAGTATTTT. Protein product: CAIPGSSTTDTQYF.

V gene TRBV19 combines with J gene TRBJ1-2; 8 bases fit TRBD1. With 6 bases clipped from V and 1 base from J, the junction kept 4 bases outside the gene matches. The germline V gene encodes CDR1 LNHDA and CDR2 SQIVND (reference sequence). CDR3 length: 14 amino acids. In DNA form, the CDR3 reads TGTGCCAGTAGCCAGGGGGCGGATAACTATGGCTACACCTTC. Translation: CASSQGADNYGYTF.

The CDR3 DNA reads as TGTGCCAGCAGCCGCCTTCCGCGGGGGGCCCTCTACAATGAGCAGTTCTTC. Protein sequence: CASSRLPRGALYNEQFF. The V call is TRBV4-2, the J call TRBJ2-1; 8 bases are shared with TRBD2. CDR1 is LGHNA and CDR2 is YNFKEQ in the germline V gene. This CDR3 is 17 amino acids long. Trimming at V came to 4 bases and at J to 3 bases, leaving 11 bases not matched to a gene.

This clone was picked up a small number of times. The chain has TRBV6-6 and TRBJ2-1, with 7 bases matching TRBD2. Looked up from germline, CDR1 is MNHNY and CDR2 is SVGAGI (reference sequence). This CDR3 is 16 amino acids long. V was clipped by 6 bases and J by 7 bases; unmatched bases: 15. The CDR3 sequence is CASRSLAGVLLNEQFF. Here the CDR3 DNA reads TGTGCCAGCAGATCGCTGGCGGGGGTCCTCCTTAATGAGCAGTTCTTC.

The J gene is TRBJ1-5, the V gene TRBV6-5, with D perhaps TRBD1 (5 bases). This CDR3 comprises 13 residues. Trimming pared 8 bases from V and 1 base from J, leaving 9 bases between. Germline CDR1 reads MNHEY; CDR2 reads SVGAGI. CDR3 DNA: TGTGCCAGCGGTCGACAGAGCAATCAGCCCCAGCATTTT. Its translation is CASGRQSNQPQHF.

The gene calls are TRBV28 and TRBJ2-7, with D uncertain. The CDR3 consists of 13 residues. Germline V gene lookup returns CDR1 MDHEN and CDR2 SYDVKM. V gave up 4 bases and J gave up 5 bases, with 12 bases separating them. Here the CDR3 reads CASSSPGVHEQYF. CDR3 bases: TGTGCCAGCAGTTCCCCTGGGGTACACGAGCAGTACTTC.

The V gene is TRBV9, the J gene TRBJ1-4; D is undetermined. CDR1 and CDR2 from the germline V gene are SGDLS and YYNGEE. Trimming stripped 3 bases from V and 0 bases from J, with 6 bases between. CDR3 size: 14 residues. The DNA of the CDR3 is TGTGCCAGCAGCGAGGGCGCAACTAATGAAAAACTGTTTTTT. Residues: CASSEGATNEKLFF.

The J gene is TRBJ2-7, the V gene TRBV5-1, with D possibly TRBD1 on 5 matching bases. The CDR3 extends over 15 amino acids. V gave up 0 bases and J gave up 1 base, with 11 bases separating them. Germline V lookup: CDR1 SGHRS, CDR2 YFSETQ. CDR3 loop: CASSLAPGLSYEQYF. In DNA form, the CDR3 reads TGCGCCAGCAGCTTGGCCCCAGGGTTATCCTACGAGCAGTACTTC.

The V call is TRBV7-6, the J call TRBJ1-6; D is perhaps TRBD1 (6 bases). The CDR3 sequence is 16 residues long. V lost 5 bases to trimming and J lost 10 bases, with 21 bases between them. Germline CDR1 reads SGHVS; CDR2 reads FNYEAQ. CDR3 protein: CASSPWDNTIVSPLHF. The CDR3 DNA reads as TGTGCCAGCAGCCCCTGGGACAATACAATTGTGTCACCCCTCCACTTT.

The table lists this clone with a count of one. This chain links TRBV11-3 with TRBJ1-1; D not resolved. Per germline, CDR1 SGHNT and CDR2 YENEEA. V was clipped by 2 bases and J by 4 bases, with 8 bases between them. The CDR3 consists of 13 residues. The CDR3, as DNA: TGTGCCAGCAGCTTATATGTTACCACTGAAGCTTTCTTT. As protein: CASSLYVTTEAFF.

The chain joins TRBV21-1 to TRBJ2-3; TRBD1, the table's D call, lacks a check against the DNA. TRBV21-1 has pseudogene status. The CDR3 runs 19 residues. CDR3 sequence reads: CASSKGPIRDRVLTDTQYF. The CDR3 DNA follows: TGTGCCAGCAGCAAAGGCCCGATCCGGGACAGGGTTTTAACAGATACGCAGTATTTT.

The rearrangement uses TRBV10-3 and TRBJ2-1; 7 positions match TRBD1. This CDR3 is 14 amino acids long. V dropped 10 bases and J dropped 7; count of bases not matched to a gene: 13. Germline V gene lookup returns CDR1 ENHRY and CDR2 SYGVKD. CDR3 sequence (DNA): TGTGCCACCCGAACAGGGGCCAGCGGAAATGAGCAGTTCTTC. Translation gives CATRTGASGNEQFF.

The chain is built from TRBV6-5 and TRBJ2-7; D remains unclear. Trimming removed 7 bases from V and 4 bases from J, with 14 bases in between. Germline loops: CDR1 MNHEY, CDR2 SVGAGI. The CDR3 has 13 residues. CDR3 sequence reads: CASTSPGHYEQYF. In DNA, the CDR3 is TGTGCCAGCACCTCGCCCGGGCATTACGAGCAGTACTTC.

The chain combines TRBV7-2 with TRBJ2-5; a weak D match, TRBD1 (6 bases). Germline V gives CDR1 SGHTA, CDR2 FQGNSA. Trimming took off 3 bases at V and 3 bases at J, with 8 bases between the two ends. The CDR3 runs 13 residues. The CDR3 DNA is TGTGCCAGCAGCTTGAACAGGGAAGAGACCCAGTACTTC. This sequence encodes CASSLNREETQYF.

DNA of the CDR3: TGTGCCTGGAGAGTAAGGAGGCTCCTCACAGATACGCAGTATTTT. Its translation is CAWRVRRLLTDTQYF. The J gene is TRBJ2-3, the V gene TRBV30; D is perhaps TRBD2 (5 bases). The germline V gene has CDR1 GTSNPN and CDR2 SVGIG (reference sequence). This CDR3 is 15 amino acids long. The V end was cut by 3 bases, the J end by 2 bases, with 15 bases between.

The CDR3 DNA follows: TGTGCCACCAGCAGAGATAGGTACGGGAGCTCTGGAAACACCATATATTTT. Encoded protein: CATSRDRYGSSGNTIYF. This chain connects TRBV15 to TRBJ1-3; D gene uncertain. The CDR3 spans 17 residues. The germline gives CDR1 LNHNV, CDR2 YYDKDF (reference sequence). V was shortened by 0 bases and J by 0 bases, with 12 bases between the two germline ends.

This sequence joins TRBV14 and TRBJ1-2; D gene uncertain. Trimming left V 1 base short and J 3 bases short, with 15 bases between. CDR3 length: 16 residues. In germline, CDR1 is SGHDN, CDR2 FVKESK. In DNA form, the CDR3 reads TGTGCCAGCAGCCAAGTTGGACGGCGCGAGGACTATGGCTACACCTTC. It codes for CASSQVGRREDYGYTF.